These T cell receptor beta chains were read from a single sample in a study of cytomegalovirus exposure and HLA in healthy donors. TCRdb's table, derived via immunoSEQ multiplex PCR, lists solely in-frame clones and lacks some. The table shows around 170,000 clones, with around 85% occurring only once. The sample comprised PBMCs. Receptor source: a man in his forties or fifties in good health and CMV-seropositive. Both conserved end residues are trimmed from each CDR3.

>TRBJ1-4|TRBV27
ASSSILSSEKLF
>TRBJ1-5|TRBV27
ASNPQGLGNQPQH
>TRBJ2-3|TRBV5-1
ATKWRAGPDTQY
>TRBJ2-2|TRBV18
ASSPTGNTGELF
>TRBJ2-5|TRBV5-4
ASSLAGGETQY
>TRBJ1-6|TRBV30
AWGRGTVGNSPLH
>TRBJ1-5|TRBV5-1
ASSLAGGQPQH
>-|TRBV12-2
ASRFGGDSLSYEQY
>TRBJ2-7|TRBV9
ASSAPSHRGQGVEDEQY
>TRBJ1-1|TRBV14
ASSQFPGGVTEAF
>TRBJ1-1|TRBV27
ASSRSIGETF
>TRBJ2-7|TRBV9
ASSPRTGESYEQY
>TRBJ1-3|TRBV9
ASSGDRGLSPIY
>TRBJ2-4|TRBV4-1
ASSQEAGGVGREAKNIQY
>TRBJ2-2|TRBV7-7
ASSLAGPGELF
>TRBJ2-2|TRBV9
ASSPRQGHTGELF
>TRBJ1-1|TRBV9
ASSVRVRGSEAF
>TRBJ1-5|TRBV7-9
ASSQGGLGQPQH
>TRBJ2-3|TRBV6-1
ASRPGQGSDTQY
>TRBJ2-7|TRBV7-2
ASSPENRGHEQY
>TRBJ1-1|TRBV28
ASSFRVTEAF
>TRBJ2-7|TRBV7-8
ASSSSRDRGLSSEQY
>TRBJ2-5|TRBV7-2
ASSIGTSNGETQY
>TRBJ2-7|TRBV2
ASRRLAGGPYEQY
>TRBJ1-3|TRBV19
ASSTYRYSGNTIY
>TRBJ2-1|TRBV6-1
ASSLSDGLYNEQF
>TRBJ1-1|TRBV10-3
AISENRNTEAF
>TRBJ2-7|TRBV5-6
ASSLTGRYEQY
>TRBJ2-3|TRBV11-2
ASSPGLAGGTDTQY
>TRBJ1-2|TRBV4-2
ASSQAQGALSYGYT
>TRBJ1-1|TRBV18
ASSGQENTEAF
>TRBJ2-1|TRBV10-3
AITEGTSNPNEQF
>TRBJ2-7|TRBV9
ASSVDPSGLYEQY
>TRBJ1-2|TRBV6-5
ASSNLAGSYGYT
>TRBJ1-2|TRBV4-3
ASSQTGGGYGYT
>TRBJ2-1|TRBV4-3
ASSLTSGSSYNEQF
>TRBJ1-2|TRBV6-6
ASSLQGAGSVNGYT
>TRBJ2-2|TRBV10-3
AISVPGTNTGELF
>TRBJ2-2|TRBV30
AWSLGSGELF
>TRBJ2-6|TRBV4-3
ASSQASLRNSGANVLT
>TRBJ2-7|TRBV6-6
ASSYTTGEQY
>TRBJ2-7|TRBV4-1
ASSQVGGTPYEQY
>TRBJ2-3|TRBV30
AWEGRSSGGAYGDTQY
>TRBJ2-3|TRBV7-9
ASSLVLGSGAGDTQY
>TRBJ1-4|TRBV7-9
SSRLTTGVNEKLF
>TRBJ1-1|TRBV6-5
ASSYSTGNTEAF
>TRBJ1-4|TRBV7-6
ASSLSQQGFEKLF
>TRBJ1-1|TRBV27
ASALGGDTEAF
>TRBJ1-4|TRBV4-1
ASSQEMGGRREKLF
>TRBJ2-7|TRBV9
ASSPMTSGGALSEQY
>TRBJ2-3|TRBV18
ASSPSPGTGSKADTQY
>TRBJ1-1|TRBV7-9
ASSYRDRADTEAF
>TRBJ1-2|TRBV4-1
ASSQADRESGGYT
>TRBJ1-2|TRBV2
ASQDGTVERYGYT
>TRBJ1-2|TRBV28
ATHGGVRYGYT
>TRBJ2-3|TRBV6-5
ASSLGQFSGDTQY
>TRBJ2-1|TRBV5-1
ASSLGAGYEQF
>TRBJ1-2|TRBV7-2
ASSLGPPGGTGYT